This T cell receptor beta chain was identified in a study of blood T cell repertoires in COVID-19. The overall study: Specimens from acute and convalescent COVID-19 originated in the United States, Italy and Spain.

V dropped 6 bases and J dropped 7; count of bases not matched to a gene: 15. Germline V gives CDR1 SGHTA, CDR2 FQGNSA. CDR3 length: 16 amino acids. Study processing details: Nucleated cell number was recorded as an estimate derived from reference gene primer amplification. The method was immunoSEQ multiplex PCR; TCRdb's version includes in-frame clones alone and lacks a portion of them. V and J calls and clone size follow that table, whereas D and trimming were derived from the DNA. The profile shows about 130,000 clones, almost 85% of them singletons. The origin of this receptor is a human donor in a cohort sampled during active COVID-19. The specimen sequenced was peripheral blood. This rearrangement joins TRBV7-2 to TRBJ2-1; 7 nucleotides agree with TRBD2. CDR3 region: CASRAAGPSGVNEQFF. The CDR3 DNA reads TGTGCCAGCAGGGCCGCGGGGCCTAGCGGAGTAAATGAGCAGTTCTTC.